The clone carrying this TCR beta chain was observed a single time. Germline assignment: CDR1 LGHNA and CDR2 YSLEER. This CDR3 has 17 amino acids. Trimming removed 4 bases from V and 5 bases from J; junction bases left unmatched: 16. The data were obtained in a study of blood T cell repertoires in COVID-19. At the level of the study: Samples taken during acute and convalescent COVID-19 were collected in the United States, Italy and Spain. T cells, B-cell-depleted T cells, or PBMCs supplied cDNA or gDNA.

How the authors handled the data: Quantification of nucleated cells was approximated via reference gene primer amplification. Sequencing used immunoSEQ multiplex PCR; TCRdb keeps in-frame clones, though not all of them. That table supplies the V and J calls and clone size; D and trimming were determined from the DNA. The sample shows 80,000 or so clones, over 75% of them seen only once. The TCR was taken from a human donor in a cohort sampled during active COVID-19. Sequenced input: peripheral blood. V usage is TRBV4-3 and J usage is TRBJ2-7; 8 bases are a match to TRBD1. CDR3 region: CASSLWLKGRGQDEQYF. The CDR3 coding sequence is TGCGCCAGCAGCCTTTGGTTGAAAGGCAGGGGGCAAGACGAGCAGTACTTC.